The source of this T cell receptor beta chain is a study of regulatory T cells in long-lasting Graves disease. Germline CDR1 and CDR2: SQVTM and ANQGSEA. This CDR3 contains 12 residues. V lost 4 bases to trimming and J lost 2 bases, with 8 bases between them. Indicated time point: newly diagnosed GD, antithyroid drugs for less than 3 months. The TCR library was made from RNA that had been extracted from PBMCs in TRIzol. Patients hailed from an endocrinology department in Xi'an, China. In building TCR beta libraries, iRepertoire HTBI primers were used together with Arm-PCR of CDR3 regions. TCRdb reprocessed the multiplex PCR reads via MiXCR and lists one record per CDR3 protein. The profile covers 440,000 or so distinct CDR3 sequences, with 14% to 15% appearing a single time and approximately 16% taken by the ten largest. This clonotype showed up many times. The same data also went into a second study, on T cells in Graves' hyperthyroidism and ophthalmopathy.

Sequencing was performed on peripheral blood mononuclear cells (PBMCs), taken at new diagnosis, from a patient treated with antithyroid drugs. The clonotype was recovered from a woman aged 25-40 years with Graves disease. This chain joins TRBV29-1 and TRBJ2-5; D is unclear. CDR3 nucleotides: TGCAGCGTTGTTGAGTTACAAGAGACCCAGTACTTC. It codes for CSVVELQETQYF.